These 13 T cell receptor beta chains were sequenced from one sample in a study of blood T cell repertoires in COVID-19. Using immunoSEQ multiplex PCR, the repertoire was profiled, and TCRdb retains in-frame clones only, with some absent. The sample contains fewer than 65,000 clones, 70% to 90% of which appear only once. The source material was peripheral blood. These receptors came from a man aged 55 to 70 with acute or convalescent COVID-19.

The rearrangement uses TRBV25-1 and TRBJ2-3, with 7 bases aligning to TRBD1. V shed 3 bases, J shed 2 bases, and the junction held 8 bases outside the gene matches. The CDR3 length is 16 residues. CDR1 MGHDK and CDR2 SYGVNS come from the germline V gene. The chain's CDR3 is CASSDKDRIHTDTQYF. The CDR3 nucleotides are TGTGCCAGCAGTGATAAGGACAGGATACACACAGATACGCAGTATTTT.

The V call is TRBV6-2 or TRBV6-3, the J call TRBJ2-3; TRBD2 is a possible D gene (6 bases). Germline CDR1 is MNHEY and CDR2 is SVGEGT. V lost 2 bases and J lost 4, with 19 bases in between. The CDR3 is 17 amino acids. CDR3 sequence reads: CASSYTGETPLPDTQYF. CDR3 DNA: TGTGCCAGCAGTTACACGGGAGAGACACCACTTCCAGATACGCAGTATTTT.

J is TRBJ2-1 and V is TRBV30; 11 positions agree with TRBD2. J gave up 8 bases and V 1 base, and 10 bases lay outside the gene matches. This CDR3 has 16 residues. Germline lookup yields CDR1 GTSNPN and CDR2 SVGIG (reference sequence). The CDR3 bases are TGTGCCTGGAGTGCTCTAGCGGGGGGTTCATCGGATGAGCAGTTCTTC. This gives the protein CAWSALAGGSSDEQFF.

The gene calls are TRBV12-5 and TRBJ1-5, with a tentative D call TRBD1 (5 bases). Germline values: CDR1 LGHNT, CDR2 FRNRAP. This CDR3 contains 14 residues. Trimming took off 0 bases at V and 7 bases at J, with 10 bases between the two ends. The CDR3 loop reads CASGLVGHRQPQHF. The CDR3 coding sequence is TGTGCTAGTGGTTTGGTGGGGCACCGGCAGCCCCAGCATTTT. The variable domain in full, completed from reference TRBV12-5 and TRBJ1-5, reads DARVTQTPRHKVTEMGQEVTMRCQPILGHNTVFWYRQTMMQGLELLAYFRNRAPLDDSGMPKDRFSAEMPDATLATLKIQPSEPRDSAVYFCASGLVGHRQPQHFGDGTRLSIL.

The genes are TRBV4-3 and TRBJ2-7, with D possibly TRBD1 on 5 matching bases. V was cut by 0 bases and J by 1 base, with 13 bases left in between. The CDR3 is made up of 16 amino acids. CDR1 is LGHNA, CDR2 YSLEER, per germline. This CDR3 reads CASSQEIGDGSYEQYF. CDR3 in DNA: TGCGCCAGCAGCCAAGAGATAGGGGATGGGTCCTACGAGCAGTACTTC.

This clone was seen only once. The chain carries TRBV6-5 and TRBJ1-2; tentative D call: TRBD1 (5 bases). Germline V gene lookup returns CDR1 MNHEY and CDR2 SVGAGI. With 5 bases removed from V and 4 bases from J, the gap between germline ends came to 14 bases. CDR3 size: 14 residues. The CDR3 DNA sequence: TGTGCCAGCAGTCCCCAGGGATTTAGCTATGGCTACACCTTC. Translation gives CASSPQGFSYGYTF.

V usage is TRBV5-1 and J usage is TRBJ1-1; tentatively, D is TRBD1 (6 bases). The germline V gene encodes CDR1 SGHRS and CDR2 YFSETQ. V dropped 4 bases and J dropped 7 bases, with 14 bases sitting between them. The CDR3 consists of 13 residues. CDR3 loop: CASSPTGQNEAFF. DNA of the CDR3: TGCGCCAGCAGCCCTACCGGACAGAATGAAGCTTTCTTT.

The CDR3 loop reads CASSARAGTYGETQYF. CDR3 DNA: TGTGCCAGCAGTGCAAGAGCCGGGACTTACGGTGAGACCCAGTACTTC. The chain couples TRBV2 to TRBJ2-5; TRBD2 is a possible D gene (6 bases). The CDR3 is 16 amino acids. Germline loops: CDR1 SNHLY, CDR2 FYNNEI. Trimming cost V 4 bases and J 5 bases, with 20 bases left between them.

CDR3 residues: CASSAMRANNQPQHF. Written as DNA, the CDR3 is TGCGCCAGCAGTGCAATGAGGGCCAACAATCAGCCCCAGCATTTT. The chain employs TRBV10-2 and TRBJ1-5; D is unclear. Trimming took 4 bases from V and 3 from J, leaving 13 bases between them. The germline CDR1 and CDR2 sequences are WSHSY and SAAADI. CDR3 length: 15 amino acids.

The rearrangement uses TRBV7-2 and TRBJ2-1; 7 bases align to TRBD1. The germline gives CDR1 SGHTA, CDR2 FQGNSA. The CDR3 loop spans 14 amino acids. V was pared by 6 bases and J by 6 bases, with 8 bases of the junction left unmatched. The CDR3 sequence: CASRATGVANEQFF. The CDR3 nucleotides read TGTGCCAGCAGGGCAACAGGGGTGGCCAATGAGCAGTTCTTC. The whole variable domain, filled in from reference TRBV7-2 and TRBJ2-1, reads GAGVSQSPSNKVTEKGKDVELRCDPISGHTALYWYRQSLGQGLEFLIYFQGNSAPDKSGLPSDRFSAERTGGSVSTLTIQRTQQEDSAVYLCASRATGVANEQFFGPGTRLTVL.

In its sample, this clone was seen a few times. J is TRBJ1-5 and V is TRBV18; D perhaps matches TRBD1 (5 bases). Trimming removed 6 bases at V and 0 bases at J, with 12 bases between. The CDR3 is 15 amino acids. The V gene's germline CDR1 is KGHSH and CDR2 LQKENI. CDR3: CASSSTGNSNQPQHF. The CDR3, as DNA: TGTGCCAGCTCGTCCACAGGTAATAGCAATCAGCCCCAGCATTTT.

The J gene is TRBJ2-3, the V gene TRBV3-1 (or the pseudogene TRBV3-2); 9 nucleotides align to TRBD2. The V gene end was trimmed by 0 bases and the J gene end by 1 base; junction bases not matched to a gene: 5. The CDR3 runs 17 residues. Germline loops: CDR1 LGHDT, CDR2 YNNKEL (reference sequence). The CDR3 protein is CASSQDRKRGGTDTQYF. The DNA for the CDR3 is TGTGCCAGCAGCCAAGATCGGAAGCGGGGGGGCACAGATACGCAGTATTTT.

The rearrangement uses TRBV11-2 and TRBJ2-5; D is unresolved. Trimming removed 0 bases at V and 4 bases at J, with 6 bases between. The V gene's germline CDR1 is SGHAT and CDR2 FQNNGV. The CDR3 loop spans 13 amino acids. The DNA of the CDR3 is TGTGCCAGCAGCTTAGAAGCCTCAGAGACCCAGTACTTC. Translating gives CASSLEASETQYF.